The subject of this entry is one TCR beta chain. Antigen specificity is unknown. The data are from a study of cytomegalovirus exposure and HLA in healthy donors. 60 Vbeta and 13 Jbeta primers were used in PCR. Method: immunoSEQ multiplex PCR; TCRdb's copy keeps in-frame clones and lacks some. This table holds approximately 190,000 clones, 81% found once. Healthy bone marrow donors supplied every sample. This CDR3 is built from 11 residues. The germline V and J ends were trimmed by 3 bases and 5 bases, with 5 bases remaining between them. Germline V lookup: CDR1 KGHSH, CDR2 LQKENI. General study findings and limits: CMV antigen specificity was confirmed in vitro for a few CMV-associated chains. Most likely, a cluster of highly shared sequence variants arose as a sequencing artifact.

J is TRBJ2-7 and V is TRBV18; D may be TRBD2 (5 bases). What was sequenced was PBMCs. The sequence derives from a man aged 45-65 years in good health and CMV-seronegative. The chain's CDR3 is CASSPRDEQYF. Here the CDR3 DNA reads TGTGCCAGCTCACCGAGGGACGAGCAGTACTTC. Complete variable domain (other parts from reference TRBV18 and TRBJ2-7): NAGVMQNPRHLVRRRGQEARLRCSPMKGHSHVYWYRQLPEEGLKFMVYLQKENIIDESGMPKERFSAEFPKEGPSILRIQQVVRGDSAAYFCASSPRDEQYFGPGTRLTVT.